What follows describes a single TCR beta chain. Its specificity is unknown. TCRdb independently ran MiXCR on the RT-PCR reads; one entry per CDR3 protein. This sample yields around 850,000 distinct CDR3 sequences, of which approximately 17% are seen a single time; approximately 10% belongs to the top ten. Germline lookup yields CDR1 GTSNPN and CDR2 SVGIG (reference sequence). V shed 4 bases and J shed 3 bases, with 13 bases lying between them. This CDR3 spans 13 amino acids. This specimen comes from a study of response to subunit inactivated influenza vaccine. Study-wide results and caveats: A suggestion made by the authors is that each seasonal influenza vaccination recruits few new T cells.

The sequences come from PBMCs from blood, collected roughly 5 days after vaccination. V is TRBV30 and J is TRBJ2-7, with D perhaps assigned TRBD1 or TRBD2 (6 bases each). The TCR comes from a man aged 50 or older who received an inactivated influenza vaccine. CDR3 protein: CAWNSQGGYEQYF. The CDR3 nucleotides read TGTGCCTGGAATTCACAGGGAGGCTACGAGCAGTACTTC.